This TCR beta chain was sequenced in a study of Ad26.COV2.S vaccination and SARS-CoV-2 variants. About the study: Intramuscular Ad26.COV2.S at 5x10^10 or 1x10^11 viral particles.

Study-wide results and limits: Spike-specific TCR breadth ran higher among vaccine recipients than placebo recipients.

This table comes from immunoSEQ multiplex PCR, and its TCRdb copy is limited to in-frame clones, with some not included. Of around 320,000 clones in the sample, about 86% were seen once. Treatment reported: around 19 received Ad26.COV2.S at low or high dose, single or two shots; 5 received placebo; per-sample allocation not given. Samples analyzed were those drawn on day 63 after the first vaccine or placebo injection. An Ad26 vector carrying the Wuhan-strain SARS-CoV-2 spike served as the vaccine. Remarks on this clone: The antigen remains undetermined.

The CDR3 is 13 amino acids. Germline-derived CDR1 and CDR2 are SQVTM and ANQGSEA. The V and J ends lost 4 bases and 6 bases, in that order; junction bases with no gene match: 3. The input for sequencing was peripheral blood, taken in a trial of Ad26.COV2.S vaccine versus placebo. The sequence came from a person aged 18-60 years who received the Ad26.COV2.S COVID-19 vaccine or a placebo. The V and J genes are TRBV29-1 and TRBJ1-6, with 7 bases aligning to TRBD1. CDR3 amino acids: CSVGQGGNSPLHF. Written as DNA, the CDR3 is TGCAGCGTTGGGCAGGGGGGTAATTCACCCCTCCACTTT.